This section outlines one T cell receptor (beta chain) sequence together with its context. The assay was immunoSEQ multiplex PCR, and TCRdb's table has in-frame clones only and misses some. The table has about 870,000 clones, about 91% seen once. Germline trimming cut 6 bases from V and 14 bases from J; bases unmatched to any gene: 18. The germline CDR1 and CDR2 sequences are MNHNS and SASEGT. The CDR3 covers 15 residues. This sample stems from a study of shared clonotypes between healthy human individuals. The naive CD8 population came from CD45RO-negative cells selected for CCR7, without terminally differentiated effector memory CD45RA+ cells.

The clonotype comes from a man aged 25 to 40 in good health. This chain uses TRBV6-1 with TRBJ2-5, with 10 bases matching TRBD1. Specimen: naive CD8+ T cells sorted from blood. CDR3 DNA sequence: TGTGCCAGCAGATTAGGGACAGGGGTACTGGGCTCGTTATACTTC. Its translation is CASRLGTGVLGSLYF.